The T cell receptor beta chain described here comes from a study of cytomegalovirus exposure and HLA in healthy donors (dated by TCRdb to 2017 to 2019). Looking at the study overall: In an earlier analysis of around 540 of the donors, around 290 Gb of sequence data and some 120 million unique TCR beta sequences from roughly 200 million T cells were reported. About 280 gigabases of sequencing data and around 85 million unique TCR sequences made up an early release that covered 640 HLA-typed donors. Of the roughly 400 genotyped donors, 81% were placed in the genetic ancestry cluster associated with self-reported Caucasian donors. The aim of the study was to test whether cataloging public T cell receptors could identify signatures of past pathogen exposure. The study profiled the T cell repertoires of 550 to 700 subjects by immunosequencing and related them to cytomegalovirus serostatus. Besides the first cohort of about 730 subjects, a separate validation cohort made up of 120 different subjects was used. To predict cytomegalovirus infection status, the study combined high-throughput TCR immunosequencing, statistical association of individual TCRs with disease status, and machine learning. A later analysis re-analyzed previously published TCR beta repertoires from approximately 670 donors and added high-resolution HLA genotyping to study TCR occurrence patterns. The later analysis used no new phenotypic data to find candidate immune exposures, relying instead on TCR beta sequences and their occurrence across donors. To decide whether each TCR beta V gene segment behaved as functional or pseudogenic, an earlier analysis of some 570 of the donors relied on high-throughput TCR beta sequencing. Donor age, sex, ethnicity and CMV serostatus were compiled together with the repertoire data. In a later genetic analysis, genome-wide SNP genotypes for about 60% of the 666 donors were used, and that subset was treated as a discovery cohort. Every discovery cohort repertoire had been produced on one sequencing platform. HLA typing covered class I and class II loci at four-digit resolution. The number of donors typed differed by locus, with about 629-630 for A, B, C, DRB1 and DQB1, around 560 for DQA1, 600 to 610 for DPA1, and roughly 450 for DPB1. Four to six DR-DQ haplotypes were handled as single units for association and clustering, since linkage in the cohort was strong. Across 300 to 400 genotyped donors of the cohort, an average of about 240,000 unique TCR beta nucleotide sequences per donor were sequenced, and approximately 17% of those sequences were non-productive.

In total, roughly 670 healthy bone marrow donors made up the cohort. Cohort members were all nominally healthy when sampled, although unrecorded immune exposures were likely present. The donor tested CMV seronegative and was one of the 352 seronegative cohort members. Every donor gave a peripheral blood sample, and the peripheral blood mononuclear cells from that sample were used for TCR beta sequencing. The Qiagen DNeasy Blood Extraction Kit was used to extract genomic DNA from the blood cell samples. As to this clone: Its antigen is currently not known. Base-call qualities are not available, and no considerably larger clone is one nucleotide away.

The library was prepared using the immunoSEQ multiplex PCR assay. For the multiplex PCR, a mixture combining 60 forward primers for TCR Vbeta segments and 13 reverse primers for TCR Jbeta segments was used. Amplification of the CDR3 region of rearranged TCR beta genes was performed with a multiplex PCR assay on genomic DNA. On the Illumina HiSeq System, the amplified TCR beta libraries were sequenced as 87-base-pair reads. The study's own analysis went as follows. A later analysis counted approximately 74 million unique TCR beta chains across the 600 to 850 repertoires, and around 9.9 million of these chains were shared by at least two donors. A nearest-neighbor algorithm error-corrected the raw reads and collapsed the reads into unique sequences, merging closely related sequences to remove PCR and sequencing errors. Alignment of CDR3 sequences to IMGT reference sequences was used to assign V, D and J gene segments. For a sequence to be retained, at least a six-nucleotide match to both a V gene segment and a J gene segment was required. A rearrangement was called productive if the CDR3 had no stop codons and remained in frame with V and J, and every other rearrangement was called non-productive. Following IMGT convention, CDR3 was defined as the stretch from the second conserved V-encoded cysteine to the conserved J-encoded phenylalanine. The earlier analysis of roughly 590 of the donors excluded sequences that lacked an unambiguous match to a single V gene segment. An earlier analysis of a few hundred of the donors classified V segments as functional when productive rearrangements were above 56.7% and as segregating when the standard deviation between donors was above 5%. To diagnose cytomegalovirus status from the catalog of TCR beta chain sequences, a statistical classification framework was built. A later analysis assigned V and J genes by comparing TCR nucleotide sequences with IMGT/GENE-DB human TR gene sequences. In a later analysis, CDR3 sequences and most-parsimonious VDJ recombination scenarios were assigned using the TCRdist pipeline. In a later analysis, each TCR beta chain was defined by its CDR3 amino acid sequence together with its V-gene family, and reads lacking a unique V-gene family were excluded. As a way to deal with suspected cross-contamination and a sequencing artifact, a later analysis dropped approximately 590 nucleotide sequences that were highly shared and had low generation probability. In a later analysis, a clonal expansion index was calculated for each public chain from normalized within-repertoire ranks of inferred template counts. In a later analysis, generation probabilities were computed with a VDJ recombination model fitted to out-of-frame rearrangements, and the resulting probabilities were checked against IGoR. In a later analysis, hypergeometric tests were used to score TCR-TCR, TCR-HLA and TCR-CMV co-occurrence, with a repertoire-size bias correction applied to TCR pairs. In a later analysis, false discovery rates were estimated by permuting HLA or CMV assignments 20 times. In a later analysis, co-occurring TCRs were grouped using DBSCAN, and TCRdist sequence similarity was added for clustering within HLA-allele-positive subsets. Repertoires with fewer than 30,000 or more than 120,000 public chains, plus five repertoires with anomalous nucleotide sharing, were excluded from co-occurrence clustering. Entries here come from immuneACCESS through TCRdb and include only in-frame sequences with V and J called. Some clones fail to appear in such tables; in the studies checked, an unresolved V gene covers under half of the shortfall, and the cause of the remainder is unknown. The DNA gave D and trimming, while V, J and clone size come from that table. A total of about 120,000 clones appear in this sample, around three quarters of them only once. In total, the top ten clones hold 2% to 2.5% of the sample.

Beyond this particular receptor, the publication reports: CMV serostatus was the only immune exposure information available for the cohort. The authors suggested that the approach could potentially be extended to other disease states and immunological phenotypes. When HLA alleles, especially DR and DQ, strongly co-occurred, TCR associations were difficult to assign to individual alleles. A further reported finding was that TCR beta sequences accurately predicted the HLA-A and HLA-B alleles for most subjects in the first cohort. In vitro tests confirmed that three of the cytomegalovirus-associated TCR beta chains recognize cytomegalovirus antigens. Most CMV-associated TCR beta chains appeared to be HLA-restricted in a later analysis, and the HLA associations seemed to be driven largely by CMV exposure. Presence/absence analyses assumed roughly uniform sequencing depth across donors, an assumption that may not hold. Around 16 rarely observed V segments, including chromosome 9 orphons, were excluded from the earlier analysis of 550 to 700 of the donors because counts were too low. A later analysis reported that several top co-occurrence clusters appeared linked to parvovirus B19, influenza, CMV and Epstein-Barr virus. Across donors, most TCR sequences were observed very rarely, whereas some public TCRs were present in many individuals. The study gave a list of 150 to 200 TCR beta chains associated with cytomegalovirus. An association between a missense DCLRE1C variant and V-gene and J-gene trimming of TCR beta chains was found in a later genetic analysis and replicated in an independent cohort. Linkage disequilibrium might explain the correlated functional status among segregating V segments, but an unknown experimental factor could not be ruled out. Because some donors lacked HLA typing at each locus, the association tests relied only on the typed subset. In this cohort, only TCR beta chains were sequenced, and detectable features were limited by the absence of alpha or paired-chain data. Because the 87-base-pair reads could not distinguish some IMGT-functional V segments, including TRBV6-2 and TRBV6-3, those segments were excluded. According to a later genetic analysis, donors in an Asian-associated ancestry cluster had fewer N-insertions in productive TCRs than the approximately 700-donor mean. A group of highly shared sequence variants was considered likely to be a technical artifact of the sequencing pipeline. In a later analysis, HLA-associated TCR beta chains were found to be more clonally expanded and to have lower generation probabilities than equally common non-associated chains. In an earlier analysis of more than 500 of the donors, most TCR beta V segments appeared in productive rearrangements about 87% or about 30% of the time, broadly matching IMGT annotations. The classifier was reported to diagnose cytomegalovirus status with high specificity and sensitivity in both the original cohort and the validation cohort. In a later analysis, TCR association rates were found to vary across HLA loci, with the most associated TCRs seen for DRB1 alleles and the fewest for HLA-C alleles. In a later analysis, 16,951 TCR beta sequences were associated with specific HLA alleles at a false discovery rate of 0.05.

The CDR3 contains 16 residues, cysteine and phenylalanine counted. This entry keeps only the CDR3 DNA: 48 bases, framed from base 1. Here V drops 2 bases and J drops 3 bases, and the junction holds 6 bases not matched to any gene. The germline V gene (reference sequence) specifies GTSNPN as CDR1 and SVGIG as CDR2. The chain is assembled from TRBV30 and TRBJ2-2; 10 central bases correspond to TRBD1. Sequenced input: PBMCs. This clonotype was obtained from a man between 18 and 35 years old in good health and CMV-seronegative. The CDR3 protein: CAWSPAGTGDTGELFF. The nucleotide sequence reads TGTGCCTGGAGTCCGGCCGGGACAGGGGACACCGGGGAGCTGTTTTTT.